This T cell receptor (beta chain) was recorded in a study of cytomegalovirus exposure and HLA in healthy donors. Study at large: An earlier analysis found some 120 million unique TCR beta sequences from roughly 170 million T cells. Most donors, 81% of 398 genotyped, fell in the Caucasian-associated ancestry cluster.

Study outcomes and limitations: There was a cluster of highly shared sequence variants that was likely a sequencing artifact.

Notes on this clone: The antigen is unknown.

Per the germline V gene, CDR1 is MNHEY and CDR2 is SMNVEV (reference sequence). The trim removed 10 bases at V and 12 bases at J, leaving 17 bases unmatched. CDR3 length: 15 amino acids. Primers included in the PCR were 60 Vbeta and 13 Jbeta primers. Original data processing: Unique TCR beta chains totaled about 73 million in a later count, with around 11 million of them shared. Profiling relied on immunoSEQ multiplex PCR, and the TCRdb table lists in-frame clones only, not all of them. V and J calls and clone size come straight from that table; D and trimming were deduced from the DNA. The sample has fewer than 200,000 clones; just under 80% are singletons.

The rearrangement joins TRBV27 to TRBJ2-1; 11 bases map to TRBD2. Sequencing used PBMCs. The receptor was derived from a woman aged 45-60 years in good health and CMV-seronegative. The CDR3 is CAIMTSGDLQGAQFF. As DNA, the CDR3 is TGTGCCATCATGACTAGCGGGGACCTACAAGGGGCGCAGTTCTTC.